The T cell receptor beta chain under discussion was sequenced for a study of CXCR3-negative and CXCR3-positive naive CD8 T cells. Study-wide findings and caveats: Both naive subsets had comparably high diversity; memory CD8+ cells much lower. Post-cryopreservation CXCR3 expression was partly diminished, and the bulk of assays employed fresh PBMCs.

The authors made the TRB cDNA libraries by 5' RACE using UMI labels. No DNA is given; TCRdb re-called the 5' RACE reads and lists each CDR3 protein once. Its table records about 5,900 distinct CDR3 sequences. A CD45RO-CCR7+CD27+CD95- profile was what naive CD8+ T cells displayed. Concerning this clonotype: Its antigen is not known.

Sequenced input: naive CXCR3- CD8+ T cells from blood. The subset here: CD45RO-CCR7+CD27+CD95- naive CD8+ T cells lacking CXCR3 (TNR3-). The origin of this receptor is a human donor in good health. Some clones in this sample may be carry-over from other donors' samples.

The CDR3 loop is CASMPGANTGELFF. The V and J genes are TRBV9 and TRBJ2-2; TCRdb's D call, TRBD1, is unchecked because there is no DNA. The CDR3 spans 14 residues. From germline, CDR1 is SGDLS and CDR2 YYNGEE.